The 31 T cell receptor beta chains given below trace back to one sample, sequenced in a study of CD8 T cells in Susac syndrome. Random-hexamer reverse transcription was applied to roughly 0.5 to 1 ug RNA. TCRdb re-called the immunoSEQ multiplex PCR reads with MiXCR, one entry per CDR3 protein. Here the sample spans more than 55,000 distinct CDR3 sequences, just over 95% being singletons. What was sequenced was CD4+ T cells from PBMCs. The receptors stem from a human donor with multiple sclerosis.

The V gene is TRBV24-1, the J gene TRBJ2-1; the match to TRBD2 covers 8 bases. The CDR3 totals 16 residues. Germline V gives CDR1 KGHDR, CDR2 SFDVKD. V shed 4 bases, J shed 1 base, and the junction held 5 bases outside the gene matches. The CDR3 reads CATSDPGTSSYNEQFF. The CDR3 DNA sequence: TGTGCCACCAGTGACCCCGGGACTAGTTCCTACAATGAGCAGTTCTTC.

The chain uses TRBV12-3 or TRBV12-4 and TRBJ2-7; the match to TRBD1 covers 8 bases. The V segment lost 1 base and the J segment 7 bases; nucleotides outside the gene matches: 9. The CDR3 covers 15 residues. The DNA for the CDR3 is TGTGCCAGCAGTTTAGTACAGGGGGAGTCTTGGGAGCAGTACTTC. The encoded protein is CASSLVQGESWEQYF.

V usage is TRBV5-1 and J usage is TRBJ2-3; possibly TRBD1 for D (5 bases). The germline gives CDR1 SGHRS, CDR2 YFSETQ. V dropped 0 bases and J dropped 6 bases, with 11 bases sitting between them. This CDR3 comprises 14 residues. CDR3 DNA: TGCGCCAGCAGCTTGGAAGACAGATCTGATACGCAGTATTTT. Protein product: CASSLEDRSDTQYF. Variable domain in full (rest from reference TRBV5-1 and TRBJ2-3): KAGVTQTPRYLIKTRGQQVTLSCSPISGHRSVSWYQQTPGQGLQFLFEYFSETQRNKGNFPGRFSGRQFSNSRSEMNVSTLELGDSALYLCASSLEDRSDTQYFGPGTRLTVL.

Written as DNA, the CDR3 is TGTGCCAGTAGTGGGGGACCTAAGGAATACTATGGCTACACCTTC. It encodes CASSGGPKEYYGYTF. The V and J genes are TRBV19 and TRBJ1-2; perhaps TRBD1 as D (5 bases). CDR1 and CDR2 (germline): LNHDA, SQIVND (reference sequence). The V and J ends lost 5 bases and 3 bases respectively, with 16 bases between them. The CDR3 sequence is 15 residues long.

The J gene is TRBJ2-1, the V gene TRBV7-9, with D uncertain. Germline CDR1 SEHNR, CDR2 FQNEAQ (reference sequence). This CDR3 contains 13 residues. Trimming stripped 1 base from V and 9 bases from J, with 10 bases between. The DNA for the CDR3 is TGTGCCAGCAGCTTAGAATCCCGCCGTGAGCAGTTCTTC. Protein: CASSLESRREQFF.

The V and J genes are TRBV7-3 and TRBJ2-1, with D possibly being TRBD1 (5 bases). V gave up 5 bases and J gave up 0 bases, with 11 bases separating them. Germline lookup yields CDR1 SGHTA and CDR2 FQGTGA. The CDR3 is 15 amino acids. CDR3 loop: CASSQGHSSYNEQFF. The CDR3 DNA sequence: TGTGCCAGCAGCCAAGGACATAGCTCCTACAATGAGCAGTTCTTC.

This chain joins TRBV30 and TRBJ1-2, with D unclear. V gave up 0 bases and J gave up 0 bases, with 11 bases separating them. The germline CDR1 and CDR2 sequences are GTSNPN and SVGIG (reference sequence). CDR3 length: 15 amino acids. The CDR3 sequence: CAWSVFRKSNYGYTF. In nucleotides, the CDR3 is TGTGCCTGGAGTGTTTTCCGGAAATCTAACTATGGCTACACCTTC.

V gene TRBV7-2 combines with J gene TRBJ2-7; D could derive from TRBD1 or TRBD2 (6 bases each). The germline V gene has CDR1 SGHTA and CDR2 FQGNSA. Trimming took off 2 bases at V and 6 bases at J, with 17 bases between the two ends. The CDR3 consists of 15 residues. This CDR3 reads CASSLLARGASEQYF. The CDR3 DNA follows: TGTGCCAGCAGCTTACTCGCGAGGGGGGCGAGCGAGCAGTACTTC.

The V call is TRBV3-1, the J call TRBJ1-2; 7 positions agree with TRBD1. The germline V gene has CDR1 LGHDT and CDR2 YNNKEL (reference sequence). J gave up 4 bases and V 4 bases, and 9 bases lay outside the gene matches. The CDR3 runs to 15 residues. CDR3 residues: CASSPGTARGYGYTF. In DNA form, the CDR3 reads TGTGCCAGCAGCCCCGGGACAGCTAGGGGCTATGGCTACACCTTC.

Concerning this clonotype itself: Its ends do not fully match the called genes, so a read error is possible. V is TRBV12-3 or TRBV12-4 and J is TRBJ1-1, with 9 bases fitting TRBD1. CDR3 length: 15 residues. CDR3 in DNA: TGTGCCAGCAGTTCAACAGGGGGCCGGAACACTGAAGCCTTCTTT. This sequence encodes CASSSTGGRNTEAFF.

This clonotype occurred once. The chain couples TRBV29-1 to TRBJ2-7; TRBD2 aligns across 12 bases. The germline CDR1 and CDR2 sequences are SQVTM and ANQGSEA. This CDR3 has 14 amino acids. The V and J ends lost 7 bases and 2 bases, in that order; junction bases with no gene match: 6. CDR3: CSALLAGGPYEQYF. The CDR3 DNA follows: TGCAGCGCGCTTCTAGCGGGGGGGCCCTACGAGCAGTACTTC.

The chain has TRBV7-9 and TRBJ2-3; D possibly uses TRBD1 or TRBD2 (5 bases each). The CDR3 runs 14 residues. The V end lost 1 base, the J end lost 2 bases, and 7 bases lay between the germline ends. CDR1 and CDR2 (germline): SEHNR, FQNEAQ (reference sequence). CDR3 in amino acids: CASSLVGDTDTQYF. The CDR3 region has the DNA TGTGCCAGCAGCTTAGTGGGGGACACAGATACGCAGTATTTT.

This clonotype was detected only once. The V and J genes are TRBV5-4 and TRBJ2-1; no reliable D call. This CDR3 contains 15 residues. V lost 4 bases to trimming and J lost 0 bases, with 11 bases between them. The germline V gene has CDR1 SGHNT and CDR2 YYREEE (reference sequence). The CDR3 DNA follows: TGTGCCAGCAGCGAGGCCACTAACTCCTACAATGAGCAGTTCTTC. Residues: CASSEATNSYNEQFF.

V is TRBV27 and J is TRBJ2-7; 9 bases are a match to TRBD2. V lost 3 bases to trimming and J lost 5 bases; unmatched junction nucleotides: 5. CDR1 is MNHEY, CDR2 SMNVEV, per germline (reference sequence). The CDR3 consists of 14 residues. This CDR3 reads CASSFRRGGNEQYF. DNA of the CDR3: TGTGCCAGCAGTTTCAGGCGGGGGGGCAACGAGCAGTACTTC.

The gene calls are TRBV20-1 and TRBJ1-1, with 8 bases that match TRBD1. V lost 2 bases and J lost 1; bases outside the gene matches: 6. Looked up from germline, CDR1 is DFQATT and CDR2 is SNEGSKA (reference sequence). This CDR3 has 15 amino acids. CDR3 bases: TGCAGTGCTAGACCCCCAGGGGGCGAGAACACTGAAGCTTTCTTT. Translating it yields CSARPPGGENTEAFF.

The V gene is TRBV30, the J gene TRBJ1-4; D perhaps matches TRBD1 (5 bases). Deletions cut 2 bases from V and 0 bases from J, with 13 bases between. The CDR3 sequence is 16 residues long. Germline CDR1 GTSNPN, CDR2 SVGIG (reference sequence). The CDR3 here is CAWSPSRVATNEKLFF. The CDR3 bases are TGTGCCTGGAGTCCAAGCAGGGTAGCAACTAATGAAAAACTGTTTTTT.

The V gene is TRBV20-1, the J gene TRBJ2-3, with 11 positions matching TRBD2. This CDR3 contains 14 residues. V gave up 5 bases and J gave up 1 base; unmatched junction bases: 2. Germline CDR1 reads DFQATT; CDR2 reads SNEGSKA (reference sequence). CDR3: CSALTSGGTDTQYF. The CDR3 DNA reads TGCAGTGCTCTGACTAGCGGGGGCACAGATACGCAGTATTTT.

The gene calls are TRBV20-1 and TRBJ1-1; D is undetermined. Germline CDR1 and CDR2: DFQATT and SNEGSKA (reference sequence). This CDR3 spans 13 amino acids. The V end lost 3 bases, the J end lost 1 base, and 9 bases lay between the germline ends. CDR3 protein: CSASRISNTEAFF. The CDR3, as DNA: TGCAGTGCTAGTCGGATTTCGAACACTGAAGCTTTCTTT.

In this sample, this clonotype turned up once. The chain joins TRBV12-3 or TRBV12-4 to TRBJ1-1, with 8 bases aligning to TRBD1. The V and J ends lost 7 bases and 9 bases, in that order; junction bases with no gene match: 10. CDR3 size: 13 residues. In DNA form, the CDR3 reads TGTGCCAGCACCGAGACAGGGGTCCGTAAAGCTTTCTTT. Protein product: CASTETGVRKAFF.

The genes are TRBV19 and TRBJ2-1; D perhaps matches TRBD2 (6 bases). Trimming removed 3 bases from V and 4 bases from J, with 13 bases in between. Germline V gene data show CDR1 as LNHDA and CDR2 as SQIVND (reference sequence). The CDR3 spans 15 residues. Written as DNA, the CDR3 is TGTGCCAGTAGTATGGTCGGAGGGGCTTACAATGAGCAGTTCTTC. It codes for CASSMVGGAYNEQFF.

The V and J genes are TRBV7-7 and TRBJ2-5; 9 nucleotides agree with TRBD2. CDR3 length equals 13 residues. Germline CDR1 is SSHAT and CDR2 is FNYEAQ (reference sequence). The CDR3 is CATGLASQETQYF. CDR3 coding DNA: TGTGCTACTGGACTAGCGAGTCAAGAGACCCAGTACTTC.

The chain employs TRBV6-6 and TRBJ2-7; D is uncertain. In germline, CDR1 is MNHNY, CDR2 SVGAGI (reference sequence). The CDR3 has 11 residues. Deletions cut 5 bases from V and 5 bases from J, with 7 bases between. The CDR3, as DNA: TGTGCCAGCAGTGGCTGGGACGAGCAGTACTTC. Translation gives CASSGWDEQYF.

The sample holds one count of this clonotype. The V call is TRBV11-1, the J call TRBJ2-7; possible D gene TRBD2, 6 bases. The ends were cut back, 5 bases at V and 6 bases at J, with 17 bases in the middle. The V gene's germline CDR1 is SGHAT and CDR2 FQDESV (reference sequence). CDR3 length equals 14 residues. The chain's CDR3 is CASSPLRGVSEQYF. The CDR3 DNA follows: TGTGCCAGCAGCCCGTTGCGGGGAGTCTCCGAGCAGTACTTC.

The V gene is TRBV19, the J gene TRBJ1-2; TRBD1 agrees at 10 bases. This CDR3 region has 13 residues. Unmatched junction bases numbered 3, after V lost 7 bases and J lost 4 bases. CDR1 and CDR2 from the germline V gene are LNHDA and SQIVND (reference sequence). For the CDR3, the DNA is TGTGCCAGTACACGGGACAGGGGCTATGGCTACACCTTC. This codes for CASTRDRGYGYTF.

This clonotype was detected only once. CDR3 residues: CSVRPGHGEALHF. The CDR3 bases are TGCAGCGTTAGGCCGGGACACGGGGAGGCCCTCCACTTT. The V gene is TRBV29-1, the J gene TRBJ1-6, with a tentative D call TRBD1 (6 bases). Trimming left V 5 bases short and J 14 bases short, with 19 bases between. CDR1 is SQVTM and CDR2 is ANQGSEA in the germline V gene. The CDR3 is made up of 13 amino acids. The complete variable domain, with remaining parts taken from reference TRBV29-1 and TRBJ1-6, reads SAVISQKPSRDICQRGTSLTIQCQVDSQVTMMFWYRQQPGQSLTLIATANQGSEATYESGFVIDKFPISRPNLTFSTLTVSNMSPEDSSIYLCSVRPGHGEALHFGNGTRLTVT.

V usage is TRBV11-3 and J usage is TRBJ2-1; TRBD2 aligns across 10 bases. V gave up 7 bases and J gave up 6 bases; unmatched junction bases: 12. The CDR3 runs to 16 residues. The germline gives CDR1 SGHNT, CDR2 YENEEA. CDR3 nucleotides: TGTGCCAGCATCCCGCCCGGGACTAGCGATCGCAATGAGCAGTTCTTC. It specifies CASIPPGTSDRNEQFF.

The V call is TRBV7-9, the J call TRBJ1-5; possibly TRBD1 for D (5 bases). Germline V gives CDR1 SEHNR, CDR2 FQNEAQ (reference sequence). This CDR3 is built from 14 residues. V was clipped by 1 base and J by 7 bases, with 11 bases between them. The CDR3 spells CASSLGGAEQPQHF. CDR3 bases: TGTGCCAGCAGCTTAGGAGGGGCGGAGCAGCCCCAGCATTTT.

CDR3 coding DNA: TGTGCCTGGACTCCCTGGACTAGCGGGGGCCGGGGTGAGCAGTTCTTC. Protein sequence: CAWTPWTSGGRGEQFF. This chain joins TRBV30 and TRBJ2-1, with TRBD2 identical over 13 bases. The CDR3 runs 16 residues. The germline CDR1 and CDR2 sequences are GTSNPN and SVGIG (reference sequence). Trimming at V came to 4 bases and at J to 9 bases, leaving 12 bases not matched to a gene.

The V gene is TRBV7-9, the J gene TRBJ2-5, with D perhaps being TRBD1 or TRBD2 (5 bases each). V dropped 6 bases and J dropped 7 bases, with 18 bases sitting between them. Per germline, CDR1 SEHNR and CDR2 FQNEAQ (reference sequence). This CDR3 contains 14 residues. CDR3 in DNA: TGTGCCAGCAGTCGCCGGGACGCCTTGGGGACCCAGTACTTC. It yields the protein CASSRRDALGTQYF.

This chain connects TRBV5-1 to TRBJ2-1; no clear D. CDR3 size: 15 residues. The germline CDR1 and CDR2 sequences are SGHRS and YFSETQ. Trimming pared 1 base from V and 1 base from J, leaving 9 bases between. In nucleotides, the CDR3 is TGCGCCAGCAGCTTGCAAGGGTATTCCTACAATGAGCAGTTCTTC. This gives the protein CASSLQGYSYNEQFF.

The rearrangement uses TRBV5-6 and TRBJ1-1, with D possibly being TRBD1 (5 bases). CDR1 and CDR2 (germline): SGHDT, YYEEEE. The V end was cut by 3 bases, the J end by 1 base, with 16 bases between. The CDR3 consists of 16 residues. The CDR3 DNA sequence: TGTGCCAGCAGCTCCCGACTAACGGGGGAGAACACTGAAGCTTTCTTT. This encodes CASSSRLTGENTEAFF.